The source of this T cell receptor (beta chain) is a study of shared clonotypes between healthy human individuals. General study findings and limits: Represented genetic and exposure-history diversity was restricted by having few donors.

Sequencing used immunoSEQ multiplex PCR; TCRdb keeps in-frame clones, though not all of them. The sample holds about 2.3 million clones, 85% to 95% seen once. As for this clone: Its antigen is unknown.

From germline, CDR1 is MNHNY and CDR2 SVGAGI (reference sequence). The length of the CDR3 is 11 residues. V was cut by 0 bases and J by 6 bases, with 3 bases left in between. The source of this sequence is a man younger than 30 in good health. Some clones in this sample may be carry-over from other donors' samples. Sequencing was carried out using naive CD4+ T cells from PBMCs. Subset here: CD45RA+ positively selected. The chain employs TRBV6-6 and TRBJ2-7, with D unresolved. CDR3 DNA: TGTGCCAGCAGTTACTCGAGCGAGCAGTACTTC. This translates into CASSYSSEQYF.